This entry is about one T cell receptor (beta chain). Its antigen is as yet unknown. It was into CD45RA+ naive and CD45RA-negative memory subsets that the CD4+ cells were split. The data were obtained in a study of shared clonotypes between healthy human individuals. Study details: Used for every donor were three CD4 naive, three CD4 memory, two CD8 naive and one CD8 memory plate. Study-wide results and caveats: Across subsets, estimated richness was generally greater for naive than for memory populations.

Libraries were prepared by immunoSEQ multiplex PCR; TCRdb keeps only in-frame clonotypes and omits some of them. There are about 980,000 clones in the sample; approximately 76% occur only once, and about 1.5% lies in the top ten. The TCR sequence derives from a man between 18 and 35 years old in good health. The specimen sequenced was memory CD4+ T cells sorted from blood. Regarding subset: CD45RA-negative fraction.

In DNA form, the CDR3 reads TGTGCCAGCAGCTCTCAAGGACTTAACCCCCAAGAGACCCAGTACTTC. Translated, it gives CASSSQGLNPQETQYF. The chain combines TRBV7-8 with TRBJ2-5; tentatively, D is TRBD2 (5 bases). Trimming shortened V by 4 bases and J by 1 base, and 16 bases separated the two germline ends. This CDR3 region has 16 residues. Germline-derived CDR1 and CDR2 are SGHVS and FQNEAQ.